The 9 T cell receptor beta chains below all came from one sample that was sequenced in a study of blood T cell repertoires in COVID-19. Some clones are missing from TCRdb's copy, which holds only in-frame ones; the method was immunoSEQ multiplex PCR. The table has tens of thousands of clones, roughly 85% seen once. Source material: peripheral blood. Every receptor here comes from an elderly man with acute or convalescent COVID-19.

The J gene is TRBJ1-3, the V gene TRBV5-1; tentative D call: TRBD1 (5 bases). The germline V and J ends were trimmed by 0 bases and 3 bases, with 10 bases remaining between them. This CDR3 contains 15 residues. Germline V gene data show CDR1 as SGHRS and CDR2 as YFSETQ. The CDR3 region is CASSLAGGNGNTIYF. The CDR3 nucleotides read TGCGCCAGCAGCTTGGCCGGGGGGAATGGAAACACCATATATTTT.

The rearrangement uses TRBV6-2 or TRBV6-3 and TRBJ1-1; TRBD1 aligns across 8 bases. Trimming took 2 bases from V and 6 from J; bases not matched to a gene: 11. Looked up from germline, CDR1 is MNHEY and CDR2 is SVGEGT. There are 16 residues in the CDR3. DNA of the CDR3: TGTGCCAGCAGTTACCTTACAGGGGGTACAAGGGCTGAAGCTTTCTTT. Residues: CASSYLTGGTRAEAFF.

The chain combines TRBV25-1 with TRBJ2-7, with D tentatively TRBD1 (6 bases). In germline, CDR1 is MGHDK, CDR2 SYGVNS. With 6 bases removed from V and 6 bases from J, the gap between germline ends came to 9 bases. The CDR3 is made up of 11 amino acids. DNA for the CDR3: TGTGCCAGCAGGACAGGCCCCGAGCAGTACTTC. It encodes CASRTGPEQYF.

J is TRBJ1-5 and V is TRBV6-1; tentatively, D is TRBD1 (6 bases). The CDR3 has 16 amino acids. The V gene lost 3 bases and the J gene lost 4 bases, with 16 bases spanning the gap. Germline V gene sequence: CDR1 MNHNS, CDR2 SASEGT. CDR3 DNA: TGTGCCAGCAGTGACTTCAGGGGACACCAAAATCAGCCCCAGCATTTT. Protein: CASSDFRGHQNQPQHF.

The rearrangement uses TRBV5-8 and TRBJ2-6, with a tentative D call TRBD2 (5 bases). Trimming stripped 9 bases from V and 2 bases from J, with 15 bases between. The CDR3 totals 15 residues. Germline V lookup: CDR1 SGHTS, CDR2 YDEGEE. The CDR3 bases are TGTGCCAACGAAAAGAGGCGGGCTGGGGCCAACGTCCTGACTTTC. Its translation is CANEKRRAGANVLTF.

The rearrangement joins TRBV5-1 to TRBJ2-5; D gene ambiguous. The CDR3 is 14 amino acids. CDR1 and CDR2 (germline): SGHRS, YFSETQ. V was trimmed by 3 bases and J by 1 base, leaving 10 bases between them. CDR3 coding DNA: TGCGCCAGCAGCTCGCTCGGAGCCCAAGAGACCCAGTACTTC. Its protein is CASSSLGAQETQYF.

V usage is TRBV6-1 and J usage is TRBJ1-4, with 9 bases fitting TRBD1. The CDR3 spans 15 residues. V was clipped by 3 bases and J by 10 bases; unmatched bases: 9. Germline V gene data show CDR1 as MNHNS and CDR2 as SASEGT. CDR3 bases: TGTGCCAGCAGTGAGCCGACAGGGGGATCTCGAAAACTGTTTTTT. Protein product: CASSEPTGGSRKLFF.

The DNA of the CDR3 is TGCGCCAGCAGTCAATCTTCAGGGGTCTACGAGCAGTACTTC. This sequence encodes CASSQSSGVYEQYF. V usage is TRBV23-1 and J usage is TRBJ2-7, with a tentative D call TRBD1 (6 bases). TRBV23-1 is an ORF; its function is uncertain. The CDR3 extends over 14 amino acids. Trimming removed 0 bases from V and 3 bases from J, with 9 bases in between.

The chain has TRBV28 and TRBJ1-6, with D maybe TRBD1 (6 bases). This CDR3 spans 14 amino acids. V was trimmed by 5 bases and J by 7 bases, leaving 12 bases between them. Germline CDR1 is MDHEN and CDR2 is SYDVKM. CDR3 in amino acids: CASSPGTQNSPLHF. CDR3 bases: TGTGCCAGCAGTCCAGGGACACAGAATTCACCCCTCCACTTT.